A single T cell receptor (beta chain) is shown here with its context. Its specificity is unknown. The CDR3 covers 16 residues. The germline V gene encodes CDR1 SGHNT and CDR2 YYREEE (reference sequence). J was trimmed by 6 bases and V by 6 bases; bases with no gene match: 14. This PCR relied on a set of 60 Vbeta primers and 13 Jbeta primers. Clones were read by immunoSEQ multiplex PCR, and TCRdb kept only the in-frame ones, dropping some. This repertoire includes more than 90,000 clones. This entry comes from a study of cytomegalovirus exposure and HLA in healthy donors. Study-level information: Roughly 179 million T cells yielded around 100 million unique TCR beta sequences, as an earlier analysis found.

Study-wide points: The listing of 150 or so TCR beta chains classed them as cytomegalovirus-associated. TCR beta V- and J-gene trimming was later associated with a missense DCLRE1C variant. Among TCR sequences, most were rare, though some public TCRs appeared in many donors.

V gene TRBV5-4 combines with J gene TRBJ2-2; 7 positions agree with TRBD2. The sample was PBMCs. The sequence came from a man under 40 in good health and CMV-seronegative. The CDR3 DNA reads TGTGCCAGCACCTCGGTGTCCGGGGGGAGGGCCGGGGAGCTGTTTTTT. Its protein is CASTSVSGGRAGELFF.